Listed below are T cell receptor beta chains from one sample, sequenced in a study of cytomegalovirus exposure and HLA in healthy donors. TCRdb's table, derived via immunoSEQ multiplex PCR, lists solely in-frame clones and lacks some. The sample lists roughly 140,000 clones, around 84% seen once, with 7.5% to 9% in the top ten. Sequenced: PBMCs. Source of these receptors: a man aged 18 to 29 in good health and CMV-seropositive. CDR3s include the opening cysteine and the closing phenylalanine or tryptophan.

>TRBJ2-1|17|TRBV7-8
CASSSPRGVTHYNEQFF
>TRBJ2-7|15|TRBV7-8
CASRLTSASAYEQYF
>TRBJ1-1|14|TRBV2
CASFEDRGVGLAFF
>TRBJ2-2|15|TRBV15
CATSTRTSRAGELFF
>TRBJ2-7|11|TRBV29-1
CSVRTDYEQYF
>TRBJ1-5|16|TRBV6-5
CASSFSGEVGDQPQHF
>TRBJ1-2|16|TRBV9
CASSVGGRGADDGYTF
>TRBJ2-2|16|TRBV7-3
CASSPQLAGNTGELFF
>TRBJ2-7|17|TRBV4-1
CASSQRRDSSPSYEQYF
>TRBJ2-7|14|TRBV2
CASTQGLRRHEQYF
>TRBJ1-1|14|TRBV2
CASRDSIGGTEAFF
>TRBJ2-7|18|TRBV27
CASSLFPTDRNESYEQYF
>TRBJ2-7|12|TRBV19
CASGPGFDEQYF
>TRBJ2-7|13|TRBV5-1
CASSLYGGNEQYF
>TRBJ2-7|14|TRBV30
CAWTHGTSGYEQYF
>TRBJ2-1|16|TRBV12-5
CASGLVTSGRGNEQFF
>TRBJ2-3|16|TRBV2
CASTMGAQPSTDTQYF
>TRBJ2-2|13|TRBV21-1
CARELQGTGELFF
>TRBJ2-1|12|TRBV30
CAWSVQGMEQFF
>TRBJ1-2|16|TRBV7-9
CASSPLWSGGADGYTF
>TRBJ1-2|14|TRBV15
CATSRDVEGGGYTF
>TRBJ1-6|14|TRBV6-5
CASSRQRYNSPLHF
>TRBJ2-3|11|TRBV20-1
CSAREVDTQYF
>TRBJ2-6|16|TRBV5-6
CASSLTRDSGANVLTF
>TRBJ1-4|15|TRBV9
CASSYSSTGNEKLFF
>TRBJ2-1|11|TRBV29-1
CSVRLAGEQFF
>TRBJ2-7|13|TRBV5-6
CASSSGTLYEQYF
>TRBJ2-1|19|TRBV4-1
CASSQEGEVSGSSYNEQFF
>TRBJ1-1|15|TRBV6-6
CASSSGQPENTEAFF
>TRBJ1-5|14|TRBV13
CASSLGRGDQPQHF
>TRBJ2-7|14|TRBV9
CASSFSGVSYEQYF
>TRBJ2-7|15|TRBV18
CASSPKTSGGYEQYF
>TRBJ2-5|13|TRBV7-9
CASSVSTKETQYF
>TRBJ1-1|15|TRBV25-1
CASSAAGGSYTEAFF
>TRBJ2-7|14|TRBV13
CASSFPGEGYEQYF
>TRBJ2-1|15|TRBV7-8
CASSLRPEGYNEQFF
>TRBJ2-7|14|TRBV18
CASSPWGRAYEQYF
>TRBJ1-4|13|TRBV7-7
CASSLERGEKLFF
>TRBJ2-7|14|TRBV5-1
CASSFLAGTYEQYF
>TRBJ2-5|18|TRBV2
CASSVARGQGALQETQYF
>TRBJ1-1|13|TRBV11-2
CASREQGKAEAFF
>TRBJ2-7|15|TRBV7-9
CASSFATSRLWEQYF
>TRBJ2-3|15|TRBV6-1
CASFKGSGSTDTQYF
>TRBJ2-1|18|TRBV10-1
CASSESGWSAGLYNEQFF
>TRBJ1-5|14|TRBV21-1
CASSQNRGRQPQHF
>TRBJ1-5|12|TRBV19
CASSNRVQPQHF
>TRBJ2-2|13|TRBV7-7
CASSSVLTGELFF
>TRBJ1-1|16|TRBV5-4
CASSLGVAARNTEAFF
>TRBJ2-5|14|TRBV5-1
CASSSTGGRETQYF
>TRBJ1-1|16|TRBV2
CASSLRRGGVGTEAFF
>TRBJ2-7|16|TRBV5-1
CASSAMPGQSSYEQYF
>TRBJ2-2|16|TRBV10-2
CASKRTGGSYTGELFF
>TRBJ2-1|21|TRBV4-1
CASSQDGPTSGSGGVYNEQFF
>TRBJ2-7|11|TRBV20-1
CSARLVYEQYF